The 4 T cell receptor beta chains listed next were all sequenced from one sample in a study of regulatory dendritic cells for organ transplantation. These receptors' targets are unknown. The assay was immunoSEQ multiplex PCR, and TCRdb's table has in-frame clones only and misses some. This table has 9,500 to 14,000 clones, over 85% appearing once. Allogeneic regulatory or mature dendritic cells were co-cultured for roughly five days with CFSE-labeled sorted T cells at 1:10. Material for sequencing was naive CD8+ T cells from blood cultured with dendritic cells. Regarding subset: CD45RA+ naive T cells. The receptors were sampled from a human donor in good health.

The V gene is TRBV7-6, the J gene TRBJ2-6, with 8 bases matching TRBD2. Germline CDR1 reads SGHVS; CDR2 reads FNYEAQ. With 8 bases clipped from V and 4 bases from J, the junction kept 10 bases outside the gene matches. This CDR3 spans 16 amino acids. The CDR3 reads CASLHSREGGANVLTF. CDR3 DNA sequence: TGTGCCAGCCTACACTCCCGGGAGGGAGGGGCCAACGTCCTGACTTTC.

In this sample, this clone turned up once. The gene calls are TRBV4-1 and TRBJ1-3; a weak D match, TRBD1 (5 bases). The CDR3 is 16 amino acids. Looked up from germline, CDR1 is MGHRA and CDR2 is YSYEKL. Between the trimmed V and J ends, which lost 4 bases and 2 bases, there was a span of 15 bases. The CDR3 is CASSPYEGLPGNTIYF. CDR3 nucleotides: TGCGCCAGCAGCCCCTATGAGGGGCTCCCTGGAAACACCATATATTTT.

The chain uses TRBV27 and TRBJ1-1; 7 positions agree with TRBD1. Germline-derived CDR1 and CDR2 are MNHEY and SMNVEV (reference sequence). V trimming: 2 bases; J trimming: 0 bases; junction bases outside the gene matches: 6. The CDR3 is 16 amino acids. The CDR3 DNA reads TGTGCCAGCAGTTTAACTTGGGACAGATTGAACACTGAAGCTTTCTTT. Protein product: CASSLTWDRLNTEAFF.

This clone was detected a few times. CDR3 nucleotides: TGCGCCAGCAGCCAATTGAGGGGGCTCGACACTGAAGCTTTCTTT. Translation gives CASSQLRGLDTEAFF. V gene TRBV4-1 combines with J gene TRBJ1-1, with TRBD1 identical over 7 bases. The ends lost 2 bases at V and 3 bases at J; junction bases unmatched: 6. Germline loops: CDR1 MGHRA, CDR2 YSYEKL. The CDR3 spans 15 residues.